This entry is about one TCR beta chain. The sample comes from a study of blood T cell repertoires in COVID-19. Whole-study context: T cells, B-cell-depleted T cells, or PBMCs provided the cDNA or gDNA that served as material.

The cohort comprised adults aged 18 to 89 years residing in approximately 25 US areas. The study assigned cohorts using participant-reported clinical history. Assay used: immunoSEQ multiplex PCR; TCRdb lists only in-frame clones, some missing. Among around 200,000 clones, roughly 77% were seen once, and the ten largest hold 7.5% to 10%. There are 19 residues in the CDR3. Germline lookup yields CDR1 MNHEY and CDR2 SMNVEV (reference sequence). The V segment lost 7 bases and the J segment 0 bases; nucleotides outside the gene matches: 15. V and J are TRBV27 and TRBJ2-1; 10 positions match TRBD2. Sequencing used PBMCs or T cells enriched from blood (not recorded which). This TCR was sampled from a man in his forties or fifties who had recovered from COVID-19. The CDR3 region has the DNA TGTGCCAGCACCCTCATAGCGGGAGGACCCCCACTCTCCTACAATGAGCAGTTCTTC. It specifies CASTLIAGGPPLSYNEQFF.